The source of this T cell receptor beta chain is a study of Ad26.COV2.S vaccination and SARS-CoV-2 variants (dated by TCRdb to the early 2020s). As for the study more broadly: Donors in the vaccine arm were drawn from COV1001, a multicentre, randomized, double-blind, placebo-controlled phase I-IIa trial testing Ad26.COV2.S in healthy adults. Dosing of Ad26.COV2.S was intramuscular, at either 5x10^10 or 1x10^11 viral particles, delivered as one shot or as two shots spaced 56 days apart. The specificity and breadth of SARS-CoV-2-reactive T cell receptors after Ad26.COV2.S vaccination were assessed by TCRbeta repertoire sequencing. The TCR-sequenced set comprised around 30 samples: about 19 Ad26.COV2.S vaccine recipients, 5 placebo recipients and 8 SARS-CoV-2 convalescent individuals. Participants in the trial were split at random into five groups of five each, receiving low-dose or high-dose Ad26.COV2.S once or twice, or else placebo on both occasions. Throughout the experiments and outcome assessment, investigators stayed blinded to trial group allocation. General conclusions and limits of the study: Higher spike-specific TCR breadth was observed in Ad26.COV2.S recipients than in placebo recipients (P = 0.0014). Comparable non-spike TCR breadth was observed between vaccine and placebo recipients, consistent with only spike being contained in the vaccine. After vaccination, substantial breadth of spike-specific CD8+ and CD4+ T cell responses was reported. The study was not powered for comparison of responses between vaccine doses or regimens. The authors noted that total T cell responses may have been underestimated by the TCR breadth and depth analyses.

A distance of 19 bases separates the germline ends of V and J, which lose 1 base and 2 bases respectively. CDR1 is given as SGHAT and CDR2 as FQNNGV, both from the germline V gene. From its cysteine to its phenylalanine, the CDR3 spans 18 amino acids. The CDR3 DNA has 54 bases and is translated from base 1. TCRbeta CDR3 regions were sequenced with the immunoSEQ Assay. After extraction, genomic DNA underwent amplification by bias-controlled multiplex PCR, followed by high-throughput sequencing. For the original study's pipeline: To quantify the absolute abundance of every unique TCRbeta CDR3 region, sequences were collapsed and filtered. T cell fraction was estimated by normalization of TCRbeta template counts to usable DNA, with usable DNA being measured through amplification of reference genes present in all nucleated cells. Repertoire TCRs were annotated as SARS-CoV-2-specific by exact matching of V gene, CDR3 amino acid sequence and J gene to a known reactive TCR set. MIRA supplied the reference SARS-CoV-2 TCR set, which was filtered for enrichment in COVID-19-positive ImmuneCODE repertoires so that public or cross-reactive TCRs were removed. Using the MIRA antigens, annotated TCRs were further analysed by specific ORF or by position within an ORF. Breadth was defined as the number of annotated unique rearrangements divided by the total number of unique productive rearrangements, and depth was defined as the summed frequency of the annotated unique rearrangements. TCR breadth was compared between groups using two-sided Wilcoxon rank-sum tests. Drawn from immuneACCESS, this table holds only the in-frame rearrangements with V and J called that TCRdb kept. Clones are partly lost; checked studies trace under half to an unresolved V gene and leave the rest unexplained. D and trimming were read from the DNA, whereas the V and J calls and clone size are those reported in that table. This sample is represented by hundreds of thousands of clones; around 92% of them were singletons. Of the sample, more than 1.5% falls within the top ten clones.

Concerning this clone: Its antigen target is currently unknown. Within one base of it there is no much larger clone, and no base qualities were kept.

The sample's treatment or condition label, decoded: roughly 18 received Ad26.COV2.S at low or high dose, single or two shots; about five received placebo; per-sample allocation not given. For vaccine and placebo recipients, repertoires were sequenced using samples collected on day 63 after the first injection. Cohort 1b enrolled about two dozen adults aged 18-55 years at a single site in Boston, USA, between 29 July and 7 August 2020. Ad26.COV2.S consisted of a replication-incompetent adenovirus type 26 vector by which a prefusion-stabilized SARS-CoV-2 spike protein from the original Wuhan strain was expressed.

The sequence is built from TRBV11-2 and TRBJ2-3; the D gene is unclear. This sequence was found in a person between 18 and 60 years old who received the Ad26.COV2.S COVID-19 vaccine or a placebo. Sequenced material: peripheral blood, taken in a trial of Ad26.COV2.S vaccine versus placebo. In nucleotides, the sequence is TGTGCCAGCAGCTTAGTAATGGTCGCGGCAATAGTCACAGATACGCAGTATTTT. Translated, this gives CASSLVMVAAIVTDTQYF.